This TCR beta chain was sequenced for a study of T-cell reconstitution after alpha-beta-depleted transplantation in children. Preparation of the TCRbeta library involved a method that used unique molecular identifiers. A single record per CDR3 protein comes from TCRdb applying MiXCR to the PCR reads. The repertoire holds 200,000 to 250,000 distinct CDR3 sequences, with 11% as singletons. The study, taken as a whole, reports: T-cell counts and diversity at one year following transplant were attributed mainly to newly produced T cells. Expanded graft clones, several hundred of them, were reportedly the source of alpha-beta T cells about two months after transplant. Recipient T cells and thymic progenitors that survived were the source of the high TCRbeta diversity seen at day 60 in some patients.

This clonotype was counted ten times or more. Antigen specificity is unknown. Sequenced here: PBMCs, sampled before TCRalphabeta/CD19-depleted stem cell transplant. The receptor's source is a child under two years old with acute myeloid leukemia, due to receive a stem cell transplant.

The CDR3 protein is CAISSPRETIYNEQFF. CDR3 nucleotides: TGTGCCATCAGTTCCCCCCGGGAGACTATCTACAATGAGCAGTTCTTC. This chain links TRBV10-3 with TRBJ2-1; D might be TRBD2 (6 bases). V was trimmed by 5 bases and J by 3 bases, leaving 17 bases between them. This CDR3 is built from 16 residues. The germline CDR1 and CDR2 sequences are ENHRY and SYGVKD.